Presented here are 7 T cell receptor beta chains from one specimen sequenced in a study of human T cells and chemical hapten exposure. MiXCR, applied by TCRdb to the RACE reads, yields one record per CDR3 protein. The sample carries 150,000 to 200,000 distinct CDR3 sequences, about 31% recorded once. Time point noted: pre-sensitization, week 0. The treatment: therapeutic diphenylcyclopropenone sensitization with weekly scalp DPC. The specimen was whole blood, collected in connection with sensitization to the hapten diphenylcyclopropenone (DPC). These receptors all come from a woman in her twenties or thirties with alopecia areata. Some clones in this sample may be carry-over from other donors' samples.

The chain combines TRBV28 with TRBJ2-7; the D call may be TRBD1 or TRBD2 (5 bases each). Deletions cut 3 bases from V and 2 bases from J, with 11 bases between. The CDR3 length is 14 residues. Germline CDR1 is MDHEN and CDR2 is SYDVKM. The CDR3 protein is CASSFGTAAYEQYF. For the CDR3, the DNA is TGTGCCAGCAGTTTCGGGACGGCCGCCTACGAGCAGTACTTC.

Worth noting for this clonotype: A much larger clonotype is one base distant, so this may be a read error. The CDR3 sequence is CASSLGTAARGYAF. The CDR3 DNA follows: TGTGCCAGCAGCTTAGGGACGGCAGCTCGTGGCTACGCCTTC. This sequence joins TRBV7-2 and TRBJ1-2; no clear D. This CDR3 region has 14 residues. Germline loops: CDR1 SGHTA, CDR2 FQGNSA.

This clonotype occurred a few times. This rearrangement joins TRBV5-6 to TRBJ1-1; a possible D gene is TRBD1 (5 bases). The CDR3 is 14 residues long. V lost 3 bases and J 5 bases, leaving 14 bases between the germline ends. Germline-derived CDR1 and CDR2 are SGHDT and YYEEEE. CDR3 in DNA: TGTGCCAGCAGCTCGCGTCCGGGACCGACTGAAGCTTTCTTT. Encoded protein: CASSSRPGPTEAFF.

J is TRBJ1-6 and V is TRBV5-1, with TRBD1 as a possible D gene (6 bases). The length of the CDR3 is 15 residues. The germline gives CDR1 SGHRS, CDR2 YFSETQ. V lost 0 bases, J lost 6 bases, and 10 bases lay in between. CDR3 sequence: CASSLGTATNSPLHF. CDR3 nucleotides: TGCGCCAGCAGCTTGGGGACAGCTACTAATTCACCCCTCCACTTT.

This clonotype appeared many times. V usage is TRBV29-1 and J usage is TRBJ2-1; D might be TRBD2 (5 bases). The germline V and J ends were trimmed by 6 bases and 9 bases, with 15 bases remaining between them. Germline assignment: CDR1 SQVTM and CDR2 ANQGSEA. The CDR3 consists of 12 residues. As DNA, the CDR3 is TGCAGCGTGTATTCGAGCGGAGGTGAGCAGTTCTTC. Translating it yields CSVYSSGGEQFF.

This clonotype has just a few counts. V gene TRBV20-1 combines with J gene TRBJ2-2, with 8 bases lining up with TRBD2. Germline values: CDR1 DFQATT, CDR2 SNEGSKA (reference sequence). The CDR3 sequence is 15 residues long. The trim removed 5 bases at V and 6 bases at J, leaving 11 bases unmatched. The CDR3 nucleotides read TGCAGTGCTCAACGGGGGGGTCCTAGCGCCGGGGAGCTGTTTTTT. It yields the protein CSAQRGGPSAGELFF.

This clonotype was counted once. The V and J genes are TRBV28 and TRBJ2-3; 9 positions match TRBD2. The V gene end was trimmed by 5 bases and the J gene end by 4 bases; junction bases not matched to a gene: 7. The CDR3 is made up of 15 amino acids. Germline CDR1 and CDR2: MDHEN and SYDVKM. The CDR3 region is CASSQAGGPADTQYF. For the CDR3, the DNA is TGTGCCAGCAGTCAGGCGGGAGGGCCAGCAGATACGCAGTATTTT.